This T cell receptor beta chain stems from a study of blood T cell repertoires in COVID-19. For the study at large: Sample material is recorded as cDNA or gDNA derived from T cells, B-cell-depleted T cells, or PBMCs.

Each exposed participant met a COVID-19 case in the 2 weeks preceding study entry. Sequencing used immunoSEQ multiplex PCR; TCRdb keeps in-frame clones, though not all of them. The repertoire includes 140,000 to 150,000 clones, about 90% of them detected once, and less than 5% sits in the top ten. CDR3 length: 14 amino acids. The J segment lost 7 bases and the V segment lost 3 bases, leaving 5 bases of the junction unmatched. CDR1 and CDR2 (germline): SGHNT, YYREEE (reference sequence). Source material: PBMCs or T cells enriched from blood (not recorded which). V gene TRBV5-4 combines with J gene TRBJ2-1; 9 bases map to TRBD1. The sequence was collected from a woman aged 40 to 50 who had been exposed to COVID-19. As DNA, the CDR3 is TGTGCCAGCAGCTGGGGACAGGGAGGAAATGAGCAGTTCTTC. This gives the protein CASSWGQGGNEQFF.